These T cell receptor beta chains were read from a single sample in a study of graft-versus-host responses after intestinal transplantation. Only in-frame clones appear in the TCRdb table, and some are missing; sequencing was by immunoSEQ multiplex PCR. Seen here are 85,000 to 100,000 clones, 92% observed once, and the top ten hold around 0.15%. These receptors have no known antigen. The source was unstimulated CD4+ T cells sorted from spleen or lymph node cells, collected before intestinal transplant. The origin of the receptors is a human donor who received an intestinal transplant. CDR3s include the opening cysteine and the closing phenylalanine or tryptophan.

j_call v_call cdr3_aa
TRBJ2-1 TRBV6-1 CASSDGRAIYYNEQFF
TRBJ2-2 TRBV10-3 CAISVVGLAGPGELFF
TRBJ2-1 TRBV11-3 CASSIQGLSYNEQFF
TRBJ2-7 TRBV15 CATSRDLVGQGALHTYSYEQYF
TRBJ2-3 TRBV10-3 CAISEPPSTGRTDTQYF
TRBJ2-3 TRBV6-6 CASSYSTSGSTDTQYF
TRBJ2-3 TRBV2 CASSRDSTTDTQYF
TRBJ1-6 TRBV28 CASSLYRGFSYNSPLHF
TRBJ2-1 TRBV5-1 CASSLGLAGGVNNEQFF
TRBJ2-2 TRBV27 CASSPFRDRNTGELFF
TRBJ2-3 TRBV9 CASSVGASPSTDTQYF
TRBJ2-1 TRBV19 CASRPGLAPRRDIGNEQFF
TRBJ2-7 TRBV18 CASSPSQYSYEQYF
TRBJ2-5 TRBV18 CASSPFSAGPPETQYF